These T cell receptor beta chains were read from a single sample in a study of shared clonotypes between healthy human individuals. Repertoires were generated with immunoSEQ multiplex PCR, while TCRdb's copy carries only in-frame clones and drops some. The table lists roughly 2.4 million clones, 90% to 96% of them singletons, with more than 0.1% in the top ten. The sample taken for sequencing was naive CD4+ T cells sorted from blood. All receptors come from a man in his late teens or twenties in good health. Both conserved end residues are part of each CDR3. The D gene is left open where the match is weak. Where a row states a size, it is once, few, many or the class of an expanded clone; other rows omit it.

length: 13
V: TRBV19
J: TRBJ2-7
D: .
size: .
CDR3: CASSISPTYEQYF
DNA: TGTGCCAGTAGTATAAGTCCTACCTACGAGCAGTACTTC

length: 14
V: TRBV6-5
J: TRBJ2-1
D: .
size: .
CDR3: CASSPRGAAVGQFF
DNA: TGTGCCAGCAGCCCACGGGGGGCGGCTGTGGGGCAGTTCTTC

length: 14
V: TRBV30
J: TRBJ1-1
D: TRBD1
size: .
CDR3: CAWSVKDRGGGAFF
DNA: TGTGCCTGGAGTGTAAAGGACAGGGGAGGGGGAGCTTTCTTT

length: 14
V: TRBV11-2
J: TRBJ1-1
D: .
size: .
CDR3: CASSLVQMNTEAFF
DNA: TGTGCCAGCAGCTTAGTCCAGATGAACACTGAAGCTTTCTTT

length: 11
V: TRBV2
J: TRBJ2-7
D: .
size: .
CDR3: CASSTSHEQYF
DNA: TGTGCCAGCAGTACCAGCCACGAGCAGTACTTC

length: 15
V: TRBV6-1
J: TRBJ2-3
D: TRBD2
size: .
CDR3: CASSERGRVSDTQYF
DNA: TGTGCCAGCAGTGAACGAGGGAGGGTTTCAGATACGCAGTATTTT

length: 15
V: TRBV7-7
J: TRBJ2-5
D: TRBD2
size: .
CDR3: CASSLVSSGPETQYF
DNA: TGTGCTAGCAGCCTAGTTTCTAGCGGGCCAGAGACCCAGTACTTC

length: 14
V: TRBV19
J: TRBJ2-4
D: .
size: .
CDR3: CASSIPQGSYIQYF
DNA: TGTGCCAGTAGTATCCCCCAGGGGTCATACATTCAGTACTTC

length: 16
V: TRBV4-3
J: TRBJ2-7
D: TRBD2
size: once
CDR3: CASSQDGVAGSYEQYF
DNA: TGCGCCAGCAGCCAAGATGGGGTAGCGGGCTCCTACGAGCAGTACTTC

length: 14
V: TRBV5-6
J: TRBJ2-1
D: TRBD2
size: .
CDR3: CASSLEPGGPEQFF
DNA: TGTGCCAGCAGCTTGGAACCGGGAGGGCCGGAGCAGTTCTTC

length: 13
V: TRBV25-1
J: TRBJ2-3
D: .
size: .
CDR3: CASATGGTDTQYF
DNA: TGTGCCAGCGCCACGGGCGGTACAGATACGCAGTATTTT

length: 16
V: TRBV25-1
J: TRBJ2-2
D: .
size: .
CDR3: CASSELGRVDTGELFF
DNA: TGTGCCAGCAGTGAATTGGGCAGGGTGGACACCGGGGAGCTGTTTTTT

length: 13
V: TRBV7-8
J: TRBJ2-7
D: .
size: .
CDR3: CASSLPPQSEQYF
DNA: TGTGCCAGCAGCTTACCCCCCCAGAGCGAGCAGTACTTC

length: 12
V: TRBV6-5
J: TRBJ1-1
D: TRBD1
size: .
CDR3: CASSSRTGRAFF
DNA: TGTGCCAGCAGTTCAAGGACAGGGCGGGCTTTCTTT

length: 15
V: TRBV5-1
J: TRBJ1-2
D: .
size: .
CDR3: CASSLEASANYGYTF
DNA: TGCGCCAGCAGCTTGGAAGCCAGTGCTAACTATGGCTACACCTTC

length: 13
V: TRBV5-1
J: TRBJ2-5
D: .
size: once
CDR3: CASSIQQGETQYF
DNA: TGCGCCAGCAGCATCCAACAGGGAGAGACCCAGTACTTC

length: 14
V: TRBV28
J: TRBJ1-4
D: .
size: .
CDR3: CASSRTGSNEKLFF
DNA: TGTGCCAGCAGCCGTACAGGGTCCAATGAAAAACTGTTTTTT

length: 12
V: TRBV30
J: TRBJ2-7
D: .
size: .
CDR3: CAWSDSLYEQYF
DNA: TGTGCCTGGAGTGACAGTTTGTACGAGCAGTACTTC

length: 15
V: TRBV7-2
J: TRBJ2-7
D: .
size: .
CDR3: CASSLGAGYSYEQYF
DNA: TGTGCCAGCAGCTTAGGGGCCGGTTACTCCTACGAGCAGTACTTC

length: 16
V: TRBV15
J: TRBJ1-6
D: TRBD1
size: .
CDR3: CATSRGGGDRDSPLHF
DNA: TGTGCCACCAGCAGAGGTGGGGGCGACAGGGATTCACCCCTCCACTTT

length: 15
V: TRBV6-5
J: TRBJ2-1
D: .
size: .
CDR3: CASSYKSAKYNEQFF
DNA: TGTGCCAGCAGTTACAAAAGCGCGAAGTACAATGAGCAGTTCTTC

length: 14
V: TRBV5-6
J: TRBJ1-6
D: .
size: .
CDR3: CASSLEGVYSPLHF
DNA: TGTGCCAGCAGCTTGGAGGGAGTTTATTCACCCCTCCACTTT

length: 16
V: TRBV4-1
J: TRBJ2-2
D: .
size: .
CDR3: CASSQVVLSATGELFF
DNA: TGCGCCAGCAGCCAAGTGGTATTGTCGGCCACCGGGGAGCTGTTTTTT

length: 18
V: TRBV9
J: TRBJ1-2
D: .
size: once
CDR3: CASSVGGAGEGGIYGYTF
DNA: TGTGCCAGCAGCGTAGGCGGTGCGGGGGAAGGGGGAATCTATGGCTACACCTTC

length: 15
V: TRBV5-1
J: TRBJ2-7
D: .
size: .
CDR3: CASSLGQVSYYEQYF
DNA: TGCGCCAGCAGCTTGGGTCAGGTATCATACTACGAGCAGTACTTC

length: 16
V: TRBV4-1
J: TRBJ2-1
D: TRBD2
size: .
CDR3: CASSQGTSGGYNEQFF
DNA: TGCGCCAGCAGCCAAGGGACTAGCGGGGGGTACAATGAGCAGTTCTTC

length: 16
V: TRBV6-5
J: TRBJ1-5
D: .
size: .
CDR3: CASSYSAGAGNQPQHF
DNA: TGTGCCAGCAGTTACTCGGCAGGGGCTGGCAATCAGCCCCAGCATTTT

length: 16
V: TRBV7-8
J: TRBJ2-6
D: .
size: .
CDR3: CASSFFTGYGANVLTF
DNA: TGTGCCAGCAGCTTCTTCACAGGGTACGGGGCCAACGTCCTGACTTTC

length: 13
V: TRBV27
J: TRBJ2-7
D: .
size: .
CDR3: CASKWGNSNEQYF
DNA: TGTGCCAGCAAATGGGGGAACAGCAACGAGCAGTACTTC

length: 11
V: TRBV7-2
J: TRBJ1-3
D: .
size: .
CDR3: CASSFSDTIYF
DNA: TGTGCCAGCAGCTTCAGTGACACCATATATTTT

length: 12
V: TRBV5-1
J: TRBJ1-1
D: .
size: .
CDR3: CASSIGKTEAFF
DNA: TGCGCCAGCAGTATTGGGAAGACAGAGGCTTTCTTT

length: 15
V: TRBV6-5
J: TRBJ2-3
D: TRBD1
size: .
CDR3: CASSRQGKHTDTQYF
DNA: TGTGCCAGCAGTCGACAGGGAAAACACACAGATACGCAGTATTTT

length: 15
V: TRBV19
J: TRBJ1-5
D: .
size: .
CDR3: CASVRIGYSNQPQHF
DNA: TGTGCCTCAGTAAGAATAGGGTATAGCAATCAGCCCCAGCATTTT

length: 14
V: TRBV27
J: TRBJ2-7
D: .
size: .
CDR3: CASSSEKGRNEQYF
DNA: TGTGCCAGCAGTTCAGAAAAGGGAAGGAACGAGCAGTACTTC

length: 16
V: TRBV28
J: TRBJ1-3
D: .
size: .
CDR3: CASSSVPLSSGNTIYF
DNA: TGTGCCAGCAGTTCCGTCCCCCTCTCGTCTGGAAACACCATATATTTT